The entry below gives a single TCR beta chain sequence along with its context. The specificity of this receptor is unknown. One base away there is no much larger clone; base qualities are not given. These data belong to a study of blood T cell repertoires in COVID-19 (dated by TCRdb to the early 2020s). With regard to the full study: The collaborator samples originated in the United States, Italy and Spain and spanned the acute and convalescent phases of COVID-19. Samples came from the ongoing ImmuneRACE study (first 160 participants) plus 1,254 subjects from 6 global collaborators. The material from the prospective study consisted of cDNA or gDNA derived from T cells, B-cell-depleted T cells, or PBMCs. Nearly every sample came with metadata listing a de-identified subject ID, COVID-19 status, age in years and sex. The repertoires were released in a freely available public database meant as a resource for research on the immune response to SARS-CoV-2. Subjects who had been exposed to COVID-19, were actively infected with it, or had recovered from it provided the deeply sampled blood TCRbeta repertoires that made up the dataset. Where HLA class I and class II types were available, the types were taken from metadata supplied by the sample provider, not from assay-based typing. Overall results and qualifications from the work: Clinical and demographic metadata were provided uncurated, with the amount varying by source and participant.

TCRbeta CDR3 regions were amplified from genomic DNA by means of the immunoSEQ Assay, a bias-controlled multiplex PCR. As for how the authors treated the data: Within the assay, amplification of reference gene primers was used to estimate how many nucleated cells each sample contained. To quantify the absolute abundance of each unique TCRbeta CDR3 rearrangement, sequence reads were collapsed and filtered. For each sample, productive Simpson clonality was calculated as the square root of Simpson's diversity index across productive rearrangements. The table comes from immuneACCESS by way of TCRdb, which keeps in-frame sequences with V and J called. Part of the clones is missing from these tables; in studies checked, under half for an unresolved V gene and the rest for unknown reasons. That table is the source of V, J and clone size, and D and trimming were worked out from the DNA. This sample comprises 200,000 to 300,000 clones, approximately 84% of them detected only once. 3.5% to 4.5% of the sample rests with the top ten.

Collaborating institutions collected whole blood in K2EDTA tubes following their own protocols. Collaborator samples were shipped for TCRbeta analysis as frozen whole blood, isolated PBMCs, or DNA extracted from either sample type. The CDR3 measures 11 amino acids from cysteine to phenylalanine. Of the read, only the CDR3 DNA is kept; its 33 bases are in frame from base 1. The germline V gene provides CDR1 SGHRS and CDR2 YFSETQ. Compared with germline, V lacks 7 bases and J lacks 11 bases; bases without a gene match: 2. Sequenced sample: peripheral blood. The V and J segments used are TRBV5-1 and TRBJ2-3; 12 nucleotides in the junction match TRBD2. The clonotype originates from a middle-aged man with acute or convalescent COVID-19. The CDR3 reads CASRLAGVQYF. The nucleotides are TGCGCCAGCCGACTAGCGGGAGTGCAGTATTTT. The CDR3, completed at both ends by the reference TRBV5-1 and TRBJ2-3 genes, gives the full variable domain KAGVTQTPRYLIKTRGQQVTLSCSPISGHRSVSWYQQTPGQGLQFLFEYFSETQRNKGNFPGRFSGRQFSNSRSEMNVSTLELGDSALYLCASRLAGVQYFGPGTRLTVL.